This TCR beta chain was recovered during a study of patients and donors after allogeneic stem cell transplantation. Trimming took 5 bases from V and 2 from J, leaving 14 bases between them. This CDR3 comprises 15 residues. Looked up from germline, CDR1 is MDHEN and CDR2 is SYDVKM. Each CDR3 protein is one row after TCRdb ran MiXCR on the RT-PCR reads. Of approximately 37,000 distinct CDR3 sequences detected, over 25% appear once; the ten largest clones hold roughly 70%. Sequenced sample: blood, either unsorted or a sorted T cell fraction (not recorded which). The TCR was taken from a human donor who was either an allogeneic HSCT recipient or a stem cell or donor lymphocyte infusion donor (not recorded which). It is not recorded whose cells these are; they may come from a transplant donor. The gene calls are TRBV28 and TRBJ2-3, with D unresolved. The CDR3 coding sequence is TGTGCCAGCAGTGTAATTCGGGCACACACAGATACGCAGTATTTT. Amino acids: CASSVIRAHTDTQYF. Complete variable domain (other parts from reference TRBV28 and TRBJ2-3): DVKVTQSSRYLVKRTGEKVFLECVQDMDHENMFWYRQDPGLGLRLIYFSYDVKMKEKGDIPEGYSVSREKKERFSLILESASTNQTSMYLCASSVIRAHTDTQYFGPGTRLTVL.